One sample yielded the 20 T cell receptor beta chains listed below, sequenced in a study of blood T cell repertoires in COVID-19. TCRdb's table, derived via immunoSEQ multiplex PCR, lists solely in-frame clones and lacks some. The sample shows about 230,000 clones, approximately 81% of them seen only once. The specimen sequenced was peripheral blood. Source of these receptors: a man aged 35-49 years with acute or convalescent COVID-19.

The rearrangement uses TRBV23-1 and TRBJ2-1; TRBD1 matches 10 bases. TRBV23-1 is recorded as an ORF, its role being uncertain. The CDR3 has 15 residues. The ends lost 3 bases at V and 7 bases at J; junction bases unmatched: 6. The CDR3 is CASSHGTGDSNEQFF. As DNA, the CDR3 is TGCGCCAGCAGTCATGGGACAGGGGATTCGAATGAGCAGTTCTTC.

V and J are TRBV9 and TRBJ1-1; D is unclear. CDR1 SGDLS and CDR2 YYNGEE come from the germline V gene. Between the trimmed V and J ends, which lost 4 bases and 3 bases, there was a span of 13 bases. This CDR3 is 14 amino acids long. This chain's CDR3 is CASSLSVFDTEAFF. The DNA for the CDR3 is TGTGCCAGCAGCCTCAGTGTGTTTGACACTGAAGCTTTCTTT.

This rearrangement joins TRBV5-6 to TRBJ1-2; TRBD1 matches 11 bases. The CDR3 covers 15 residues. The V and J ends lost 4 bases and 3 bases, in that order; junction bases with no gene match: 5. Germline V gene sequence: CDR1 SGHDT, CDR2 YYEEEE. The CDR3 protein is CASSPGTGGHYGYTF. The DNA of the CDR3 is TGTGCCAGCAGCCCTGGGACAGGGGGTCACTATGGCTACACCTTC.

The chain joins TRBV6-5 to TRBJ2-7; possible D gene TRBD1, 5 bases. Germline CDR1 is MNHEY and CDR2 is SVGAGI. This CDR3 contains 13 residues. Trimming took off 4 bases at V and 6 bases at J, with 13 bases between the two ends. CDR3 in DNA: TGTGCCAGCAGTTTACCAGGGCAGCCCGAGCAGTACTTC. It translates to CASSLPGQPEQYF.

The V gene is TRBV27, the J gene TRBJ2-1; 7 bases match TRBD1. Trimming cost V 2 bases and J 9 bases; bases outside gene matches: 4. The CDR3 contains 13 residues. The germline gives CDR1 MNHEY, CDR2 SMNVEV (reference sequence). CDR3 in amino acids: CASSLRQGSEQFF. In DNA form, the CDR3 reads TGTGCCAGCAGTTTAAGACAGGGAAGTGAGCAGTTCTTC.

The chain is built from TRBV3-1 (or the pseudogene TRBV3-2) and TRBJ1-3; D not resolved. The CDR3 consists of 14 residues. Trimming took off 2 bases at V and 0 bases at J, with 5 bases between the two ends. Germline V gene sequence: CDR1 LGHDT, CDR2 YNNKEL (reference sequence). The CDR3 nucleotides are TGTGCCAGCAGCCAAACAGTCTCTGGAAACACCATATATTTT. It codes for CASSQTVSGNTIYF.

V and J are TRBV5-6 and TRBJ1-3; D is unclear. Germline values: CDR1 SGHDT, CDR2 YYEEEE. Trimming shortened V by 4 bases and J by 9 bases, and 8 bases separated the two germline ends. This CDR3 region has 11 residues. The CDR3 DNA follows: TGTGCCAGCAGCCTGGAGAGCACCATATATTTT. Amino acid sequence: CASSLESTIYF.

On this clone: One end of the junction does not line up with germline, which may come from a read error. V is TRBV3-1 (or the pseudogene TRBV3-2) and J is TRBJ2-2, with 13 nucleotides matching TRBD2. The CDR3 has 20 amino acids. Germline V CDR1 and CDR2: LGHDT, YNNKEL (reference sequence). This CDR3 reads CASRHRGGTSGATNTGELFF. The DNA of the CDR3 is TGTGCCAGCCGCCACCGGGGGGGGACTAGCGGGGCGACGAACACCGGGGAGCTGTTTTTT.

The chain recombines TRBV6-5 with TRBJ1-5; D may be TRBD1 (6 bases). This CDR3 contains 14 residues. Germline CDR1 and CDR2: MNHEY and SVGAGI. V was cut by 4 bases and J by 8 bases, with 15 bases left in between. The CDR3: CASSSGETFKPQHF. The CDR3 DNA reads TGTGCCAGCAGTTCAGGGGAAACATTCAAGCCCCAGCATTTT.

This chain uses TRBV6-1 with TRBJ2-7; unclear D gene. Germline lookup yields CDR1 MNHNS and CDR2 SASEGT. Between the trimmed V and J ends, which lost 0 bases and 4 bases, there was a span of 4 bases. The CDR3 contains 12 residues. CDR3 region: CASSEAVYEQYF. CDR3 DNA sequence: TGTGCCAGCAGTGAAGCCGTATACGAGCAGTACTTC.

The chain employs TRBV30 and TRBJ1-1, with D perhaps matching TRBD1 (5 bases). The CDR3 is 16 residues long. Per germline, CDR1 GTSNPN and CDR2 SVGIG (reference sequence). V gave up 3 bases and J gave up 1 base, with 18 bases separating them. The CDR3 sequence is CAWRGRGWSENTEAFF. In nucleotides, the CDR3 is TGTGCCTGGAGGGGGAGGGGATGGTCCGAGAACACTGAAGCTTTCTTT.

This rearrangement joins TRBV6-5 to TRBJ1-1; D perhaps matches TRBD1 (5 bases). The CDR3 consists of 14 residues. Germline values: CDR1 MNHEY, CDR2 SVGAGI. V was cut by 5 bases and J by 3 bases, with 13 bases left in between. DNA for the CDR3: TGTGCCAGCAGTCGCGGGGGGGGTGACACTGAAGCTTTCTTT. This translates into CASSRGGGDTEAFF.

The chain recombines TRBV5-5 with TRBJ2-3; tentatively, D is TRBD2 (7 bases). The CDR3 loop spans 15 amino acids. Looked up from germline, CDR1 is SGHKS and CDR2 is YYEKEE (reference sequence). Between the trimmed V and J ends, which lost 2 bases and 4 bases, there was a span of 14 bases. This chain's CDR3 is CASSFQTGGADTQYF. In DNA, the CDR3 is TGTGCCAGCAGCTTTCAGACGGGGGGCGCAGATACGCAGTATTTT.

The chain has TRBV3-1 (or the pseudogene TRBV3-2) and TRBJ1-2; TRBD1 matches at 9 bases. Germline V gives CDR1 LGHDT, CDR2 YNNKEL (reference sequence). With V trimmed by 7 bases and J by 6 bases, 6 bases remained unmatched. This CDR3 has 13 amino acids. The CDR3 sequence: CASKRTGANGYTF. As DNA, the CDR3 is TGTGCCAGCAAGAGGACAGGGGCAAATGGCTACACCTTC.

The chain employs TRBV4-1 and TRBJ1-5; 7 bases are a match to TRBD1. Germline values: CDR1 MGHRA, CDR2 YSYEKL. This CDR3 has 15 residues. J was trimmed by 4 bases and V by 5 bases; bases with no gene match: 8. CDR3 coding DNA: TGCGCCAGCAGCTGGAGGGAGACAGGGAATCAGCCCCAGCATTTT. Amino acids: CASSWRETGNQPQHF.

A single count supports this clone. V gene TRBV19 combines with J gene TRBJ2-3; TRBD2 aligns across 7 bases. Germline V lookup: CDR1 LNHDA, CDR2 SQIVND (reference sequence). The CDR3 covers 14 residues. The V and J ends lost 7 bases and 3 bases, in that order; junction bases with no gene match: 7. The CDR3 coding sequence is TGTGCCAGTACCCGGGGGGAGGTGACAGATACGCAGTATTTT. Residues: CASTRGEVTDTQYF.

The rearrangement joins TRBV5-1 to TRBJ1-6, with D maybe TRBD1 (6 bases). The germline V gene has CDR1 SGHRS and CDR2 YFSETQ. Deletions cut 4 bases from V and 5 bases from J, with 10 bases between. The CDR3 consists of 14 residues. CDR3 in DNA: TGCGCCAGCAGCCCGGGACATAATAATTCACCCCTCCACTTT. Its translation is CASSPGHNNSPLHF.

The chain has TRBV6-4 and TRBJ1-1; no firm D call. This CDR3 has 13 residues. CDR1 is MRHNA, CDR2 SNTAGT, per germline. Trimming stripped 3 bases from V and 1 base from J, with 6 bases between. CDR3 protein: CASSENRNTEAFF. Written as DNA, the CDR3 is TGTGCCAGCAGTGAGAACAGGAACACTGAAGCTTTCTTT.

The chain links TRBV6-2 or TRBV6-3 to TRBJ2-1, with 12 bases fitting TRBD2. V dropped 4 bases and J dropped 6; count of bases not matched to a gene: 7. The CDR3 totals 16 residues. Germline V gene data show CDR1 as MNHEY and CDR2 as SVGEGT. The CDR3 loop reads CASSSTTSGGPNEQFF. The CDR3 region has the DNA TGTGCCAGCAGTTCCACCACTAGCGGGGGGCCCAATGAGCAGTTCTTC.

The CDR3 DNA reads TGTGCCAGCACTCGAGGGAAATCCTACAATGAGCAGTTCTTC. This encodes CASTRGKSYNEQFF. The chain joins TRBV6-5 to TRBJ2-1, with a tentative D call TRBD2 (5 bases). Germline lookup yields CDR1 MNHEY and CDR2 SVGAGI. V lost 7 bases to trimming and J lost 1 base, with 11 bases between them. This CDR3 contains 14 residues.